This TCR beta chain was profiled in a study of blood T cell repertoires in COVID-19. Overall study: The United States, Italy and Spain provided the acute and convalescent COVID-19 samples. Nucleic acid was either cDNA or gDNA, and it came from T cells, B-cell-depleted T cells, or PBMCs.

Details on this clone: At one end the junction does not follow the germline gene, possibly because of a read error.

Authors' processing steps: Nucleated cell number was recorded as an estimate derived from reference gene primer amplification. Produced via immunoSEQ multiplex PCR; TCRdb's table is partial and in-frame only. The V and J calls and clone size were taken over from that table, and D and trimming were inferred from the DNA. The table shows roughly 140,000 clones, with around 74% occurring only once. The sequenced sample consisted of peripheral blood. This TCR was recovered from a woman at least 80 years old with acute or convalescent COVID-19.

CDR3: CASSIGSGGFTF. Here the CDR3 DNA reads TGTGCCAGTAGTATAGGCAGCGGCGGATTCACCTTT. The chain is built from TRBV19 and TRBJ1-5; D ambiguous. The CDR3 length is 12 residues. The germline CDR1 and CDR2 sequences are LNHDA and SQIVND (reference sequence).